The clone carrying this TCR beta chain occurred once. What it binds is not known. V lost 3 bases and J 0 bases, leaving 11 bases between the germline ends. The CDR3 length is 15 residues. Germline loops: CDR1 SGDLS, CDR2 YYNGEE. The sample is drawn from a study of siplizumab effects on memory and regulatory T cells. Assay used: immunoSEQ multiplex PCR; TCRdb lists only in-frame clones, some missing. The sample contains about 120,000 clones, 90% to 95% of which appear only once. Study outcomes and limitations: Naive T cells were seemingly more diverse than memory cells, and major contributions to the alloresponse seemed to be made by them. Alloreactive CD4+ clones that could be mapped were on average approximately 69% Treg-derived with siplizumab, against more than 25% in controls. Siplizumab significantly brought down the alloreactive sequences that trace back to unstimulated CD4+ memory cells. Poor capture below about 10^-5 frequency left most alloreactive clones unmapped to unstimulated subsets.

The chain recombines TRBV9 with TRBJ2-3; D gene unclear. The sample consisted of non-Treg CD4+ T cells sorted from blood. The receptor's source is a human donor in good health. CDR3 loop: CASSARSQSTDTQYF. The CDR3 DNA is TGTGCCAGCAGCGCCCGGTCCCAGAGCACAGATACGCAGTATTTT.